The 18 T cell receptor beta chains presented below share a single source sample, sequenced in a study of T-cell reconstitution after alpha-beta-depleted transplantation in children. The TCRbeta library was prepared with unique molecular identifiers. MiXCR, applied by TCRdb to the PCR reads, yields one record per CDR3 protein. Of some 500,000 distinct CDR3 sequences in the sample, about 18% were seen once. The material sequenced was PBMCs from the stem cell graft donor, taken from the stem cell graft. These receptors all come from a human donor who donated a stem cell graft to a child with acute lymphoblastic leukemia.

The rearrangement uses TRBV10-2 and TRBJ1-2; D is perhaps TRBD1 (6 bases). Germline CDR1 reads WSHSY; CDR2 reads SAAADI. The V end lost 6 bases, the J end lost 1 base, and 12 bases lay between the germline ends. The CDR3 runs 14 residues. The CDR3 nucleotides read TGCGCCAGCAGCCCGAGGGGGGTTAACTATGGCTACACCTTC. Protein: CASSPRGVNYGYTF.

This chain connects TRBV3-1 to TRBJ2-1; possible D gene TRBD1, 5 bases. The germline V gene has CDR1 LGHDT and CDR2 YNNKEL (reference sequence). The CDR3 is 17 amino acids. Between the trimmed V and J ends, which lost 11 bases and 4 bases, there was a span of 27 bases. Here the CDR3 DNA reads TGTGCCTCCTCCCCAGACCCACCAGGGCTATTTTACAATGAGCAGTTCTTC. The encoded protein is CASSPDPPGLFYNEQFF.

Points on this clonotype: This could be a read error, since a much larger clone is one nucleotide away. The chain has TRBV4-1 and TRBJ2-1; no reliable D call. The germline CDR1 and CDR2 sequences are MGHRA and YSYEKL. V was trimmed by 0 bases and J by 9 bases, leaving 15 bases between them. This CDR3 has 15 amino acids. CDR3 loop: CASSQDKVALGEQFF. The CDR3 DNA is TGCGCCAGCAGCCAAGATAAGGTAGCTTTAGGTGAGCAGTTCTTC.

The chain recombines TRBV4-1 with TRBJ2-7; D is ambiguous. V was pared by 1 base and J by 3 bases, with 10 bases between. The CDR3 is 14 amino acids. From germline, CDR1 is MGHRA and CDR2 YSYEKL. The CDR3 is CASSQVTGNYEQYF. The CDR3 nucleotides read TGCGCCAGCAGCCAAGTAACCGGAAACTACGAGCAGTACTTC.

This clonotype was observed a few times. The rearrangement links TRBV10-3 to TRBJ2-7; maybe TRBD2 (5 bases). The CDR3 covers 14 residues. The V gene lost 2 bases and the J gene lost 7 bases, with 15 bases spanning the gap. The V gene's germline CDR1 is ENHRY and CDR2 SYGVKD. The CDR3 sequence: CAISEPPGLGEQYF. CDR3 nucleotides: TGTGCCATCAGTGAGCCCCCGGGGTTGGGGGAGCAGTACTTC.

This clonotype was counted only a few times. CDR3 sequence reads: CASSDGTGGRSGGYTF. The CDR3 nucleotides read TGTGCCAGTAGTGACGGGACAGGGGGCCGATCTGGTGGCTACACCTTC. V and J are TRBV19 and TRBJ1-2, with 12 bases that match TRBD1. Germline CDR1 and CDR2: LNHDA and SQIVND (reference sequence). Unmatched junction bases numbered 11, after V lost 5 bases and J lost 7 bases. This CDR3 spans 16 amino acids. Based on the CDR3 plus reference TRBV19 and TRBJ1-2, the full variable domain is DGGITQSPKYLFRKEGQNVTLSCEQNLNHDAMYWYRQDPGQGLRLIYYSQIVNDFQKGDIAEGYSVSREKKESFPLTVTSAQKNPTAFYLCASSDGTGGRSGGYTFGSGTRLTVV.

J is TRBJ2-1 and V is TRBV20-1, with TRBD2 matching over 8 bases. Trimming cost V 0 bases and J 0 bases; bases outside gene matches: 7. The CDR3 is 17 amino acids. CDR1 and CDR2 (germline): DFQATT, SNEGSKA (reference sequence). The CDR3 coding sequence is TGCAGTGCTAGAGACCCCTTCAGCGGGAGCTCCTACAATGAGCAGTTCTTC. Encoded protein: CSARDPFSGSSYNEQFF.

The chain links TRBV5-4 to TRBJ1-5; TRBD1 matches at 9 bases. Germline trimming cut 1 base from V and 3 bases from J; bases unmatched to any gene: 8. CDR1 SGHNT and CDR2 YYREEE come from the germline V gene (reference sequence). The CDR3 has 17 amino acids. The CDR3: CASSLFRTGVFNQPQHF. The DNA for the CDR3 is TGTGCCAGCAGCTTGTTCCGGACAGGGGTCTTCAATCAGCCCCAGCATTTT.

V and J are TRBV12-5 and TRBJ1-1, with D unclear. The CDR3 runs 16 residues. Germline V gives CDR1 LGHNT, CDR2 FRNRAP. With 3 bases removed from V and 1 base from J, the gap between germline ends came to 15 bases. CDR3 region: CASGFRATRKNTEAFF. As DNA, the CDR3 is TGTGCTAGTGGTTTTAGGGCCACCCGGAAGAACACTGAAGCTTTCTTT.

The V gene is TRBV4-2, the J gene TRBJ1-1; a weak D match, TRBD1 (5 bases). Trimming took 6 bases from V and 4 from J, leaving 9 bases between them. The V gene's germline CDR1 is LGHNA and CDR2 YNFKEQ. This CDR3 contains 12 residues. CDR3 coding DNA: TGTGCCAGCAGGGGGGACGTCACTGAAGCTTTCTTT. Its protein product is CASRGDVTEAFF.

This clonotype was counted between two and nine times. V and J are TRBV12-3 or TRBV12-4 and TRBJ2-1, with D unresolved. Trimming removed 2 bases from V and 6 bases from J, with 8 bases in between. The CDR3 is 13 residues long. The CDR3 nucleotides are TGTGCCAGCAGTTTACTAGTAGTCAATGAGCAGTTCTTC. This sequence encodes CASSLLVVNEQFF.

A few counts support this clonotype. The V and J genes are TRBV2 and TRBJ2-1; 7 bases are a match to TRBD2. Germline CDR1 SNHLY, CDR2 FYNNEI. The V gene end was trimmed by 9 bases and the J gene end by 7 bases; junction bases not matched to a gene: 3. The CDR3 covers 11 residues. The chain's CDR3 is CARGSGNEQFF. In nucleotides, the CDR3 is TGTGCCAGGGGTAGCGGGAATGAGCAGTTCTTC.

A few counts support this clonotype. The chain recombines TRBV12-3 or TRBV12-4 with TRBJ1-1; the D is unclear. The CDR3 consists of 12 residues. V was clipped by 5 bases and J by 7 bases, with 11 bases between them. In DNA form, the CDR3 reads TGTGCCAGCAGTGTCGGAGGTCATGAAGCTTTCTTT. Its protein is CASSVGGHEAFF.

The rearrangement links TRBV30 to TRBJ2-7; D remains unclear. The CDR3 runs to 14 residues. Looked up from germline, CDR1 is GTSNPN and CDR2 is SVGIG (reference sequence). Trimming took off 5 bases at V and 3 bases at J, with 17 bases between the two ends. For the CDR3, the DNA is TGTGCCTGGGGCGATTGGGGTGGGAACTACGAGCAGTACTTC. Protein product: CAWGDWGGNYEQYF.

This clonotype showed up just a few times. V usage is TRBV12-3 or TRBV12-4 and J usage is TRBJ2-1; 9 nucleotides line up with TRBD2. The J segment lost 6 bases and the V segment lost 5 bases, leaving 8 bases of the junction unmatched. The CDR3 spans 15 residues. CDR3 protein: CASSPRTSATNEQFF. The CDR3 bases are TGTGCCAGCAGTCCTAGGACTAGCGCCACCAATGAGCAGTTCTTC.

The DNA of the CDR3 is TGTGCCACCAGCAGTCCTCCCCGTGAGGGTGAAAAACTGTTTTTT. Its translation: CATSSPPREGEKLFF. The chain recombines TRBV15 with TRBJ1-4; D not certain. There are 15 residues in the CDR3. V lost 3 bases and J 7 bases, leaving 15 bases between the germline ends. Germline V lookup: CDR1 LNHNV, CDR2 YYDKDF (reference sequence).

The genes are TRBV12-3 or TRBV12-4 and TRBJ1-1; 8 nucleotides agree with TRBD1. V lost 7 bases to trimming and J lost 3 bases; unmatched junction nucleotides: 7. The CDR3 has 14 residues. Here the CDR3 DNA reads TGTGCCAGCACCAGGACAGGGCGGGACACTGAAGCTTTCTTT. Protein product: CASTRTGRDTEAFF.

V gene TRBV5-1 combines with J gene TRBJ2-7; 7 positions agree with TRBD1. V shed 1 base, J shed 2 bases, and the junction held 3 bases outside the gene matches. CDR3 size: 14 residues. Germline CDR1 is SGHRS and CDR2 is YFSETQ. CDR3 protein: CASSLNRGAYEQYF. CDR3 nucleotide sequence: TGCGCCAGCAGCTTGAACAGGGGAGCCTACGAGCAGTACTTC.